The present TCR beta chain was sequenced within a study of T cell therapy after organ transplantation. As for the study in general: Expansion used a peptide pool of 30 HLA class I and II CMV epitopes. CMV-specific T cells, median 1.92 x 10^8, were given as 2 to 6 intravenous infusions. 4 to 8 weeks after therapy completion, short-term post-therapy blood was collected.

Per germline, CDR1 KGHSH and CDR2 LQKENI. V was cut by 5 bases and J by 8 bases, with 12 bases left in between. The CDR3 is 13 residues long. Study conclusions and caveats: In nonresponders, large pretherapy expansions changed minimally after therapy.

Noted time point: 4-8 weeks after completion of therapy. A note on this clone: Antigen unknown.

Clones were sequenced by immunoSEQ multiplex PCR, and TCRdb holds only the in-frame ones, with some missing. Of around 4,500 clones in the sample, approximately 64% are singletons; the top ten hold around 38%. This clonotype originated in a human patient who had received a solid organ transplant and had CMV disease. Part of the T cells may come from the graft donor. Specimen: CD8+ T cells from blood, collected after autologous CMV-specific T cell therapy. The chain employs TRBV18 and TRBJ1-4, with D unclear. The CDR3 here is CASSSPSGEKLFF. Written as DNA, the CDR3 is TGTGCCAGCTCATCTCCGAGCGGCGAAAAACTGTTTTTT.